This T cell receptor beta chain was obtained from a study of T-cell memory formation after mild COVID-19. As concerns this clonotype: The antigen remains undetermined.

Study results and caveats: Contracting CD4+ clones were located mainly in CM and EM, and CD8+ clones in EMRA. Day 15 to 85 contractors were CD4/CD8 balanced; later expanders leaned CD4+.

5'RACE primed from the constant segment yielded TCR alpha and TCR beta cDNA libraries bearing sample barcodes and UMIs. TCRdb analysed the 5' RACE reads with MiXCR anew, one entry per CDR3 protein. The sample has 180,000 or so distinct CDR3 sequences, 16% seen once. With 3 bases removed from V and 3 bases from J, the gap between germline ends came to 10 bases. CDR1 and CDR2 (germline): SGHTA, FQGNSA. The CDR3 runs 14 residues. This receptor was taken from an adult woman who had mild COVID-19 (a few samples of this study predate the infection). Cell type and time point are not known. The sequencing input was PBMCs or a T cell subset sorted from them (not recorded which). This chain uses TRBV7-2 with TRBJ2-3; D perhaps matches TRBD2 (6 bases). The CDR3 coding sequence is TGTGCCAGCAGCTTCGGGAGTCGTACAGATACGCAGTATTTT. It is translated as CASSFGSRTDTQYF.